Following are 7 T cell receptor beta chains from one sample sequenced in a study of blood T cell repertoires in COVID-19. TCRdb's copy holds only in-frame clones and misses some; the assay was immunoSEQ multiplex PCR. Of around 430,000 clones listed, 88% were seen once; the top ten hold around 13%. What was sequenced was peripheral blood. Every receptor here comes from a woman between 50 and 59 years old with COVID-19, enrolled during active disease.

This clone was counted only a few times. CDR3 nucleotide sequence: TGTGCCTGGCTAAAGGGGGCGCGCGGCTACACCTTC. Its protein is CAWLKGARGYTF. The V call is TRBV30, the J call TRBJ1-2; 7 bases fit TRBD1. Germline lookup yields CDR1 GTSNPN and CDR2 SVGIG (reference sequence). This CDR3 has 12 amino acids. Trimming removed 5 bases from V and 8 bases from J; junction bases left unmatched: 8.

The chain is built from TRBV2 and TRBJ1-6; D gene uncertain. Trimming took 5 bases from V and 7 from J, leaving 3 bases between them. This CDR3 is built from 11 residues. The V gene's germline CDR1 is SNHLY and CDR2 FYNNEI. CDR3 in amino acids: CASSPNSPLHF. The CDR3, as DNA: TGTGCCAGCAGTCCGAATTCACCCCTCCACTTT.

The chain couples TRBV30 to TRBJ1-4; 8 positions agree with TRBD1. The CDR3 is made up of 13 amino acids. CDR1 and CDR2 (germline): GTSNPN, SVGIG (reference sequence). J lost 6 bases, V lost 2 bases, and 2 bases had no gene match. The CDR3 nucleotides are TGTGCCTGGAGTCCGGACAGGGATGAAAAACTGTTTTTT. Its protein product is CAWSPDRDEKLFF.

The chain employs TRBV14 and TRBJ1-4; 8 bases map to TRBD1. V shed 3 bases and J 2 bases; nucleotides not matched to a gene: 14. The CDR3 runs 19 residues. Germline V lookup: CDR1 SGHDN, CDR2 FVKESK. Here the CDR3 reads CASSQARTGGVATNEKLFF. DNA for the CDR3: TGTGCCAGCAGCCAGGCTCGAACAGGGGGGGTCGCGACTAATGAAAAACTGTTTTTT.

This clone was recorded only once. This chain links TRBV2 with TRBJ1-2; tentatively, D is TRBD1 (5 bases). The germline CDR1 and CDR2 sequences are SNHLY and FYNNEI. The CDR3 runs to 14 residues. V was cut by 9 bases and J by 0 bases, with 14 bases left in between. CDR3 in DNA: TGTGCCAGTGGGGGACTTCCGACTAACTATGGCTACACCTTC. Its protein is CASGGLPTNYGYTF.

This rearrangement joins TRBV27 to TRBJ1-6; D not certain. The CDR3 runs 15 residues. The germline CDR1 and CDR2 sequences are MNHEY and SMNVEV (reference sequence). V was pared by 2 bases and J by 8 bases, with 13 bases between. CDR3 region: CASSLDWLGDSPLHF. The CDR3 bases are TGTGCCAGCAGTTTAGACTGGCTAGGTGATTCACCCCTCCACTTT.

This chain uses TRBV7-9 with TRBJ1-2; 10 bases agree with TRBD1. Trimming removed 6 bases from V and 3 bases from J; junction bases left unmatched: 7. The CDR3 has 15 amino acids. The germline gives CDR1 SEHNR, CDR2 FQNEAQ (reference sequence). The CDR3 sequence: CASSPADRGDYGYTF. CDR3 bases: TGTGCCAGCAGTCCCGCGGACAGGGGGGACTATGGCTACACCTTC.